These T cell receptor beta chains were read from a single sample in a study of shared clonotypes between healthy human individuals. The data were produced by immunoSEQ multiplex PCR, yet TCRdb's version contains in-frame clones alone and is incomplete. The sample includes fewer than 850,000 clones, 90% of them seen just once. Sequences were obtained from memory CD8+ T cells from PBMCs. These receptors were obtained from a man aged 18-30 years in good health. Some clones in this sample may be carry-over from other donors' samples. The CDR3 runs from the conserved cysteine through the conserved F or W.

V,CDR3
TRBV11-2,CASSPMTSTGTDTQYF
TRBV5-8,CASSFDQGAYEQYF
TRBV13,CASSINSNLYEQYF
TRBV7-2,CASRTGRAYEQYF
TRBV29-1,CSVEDGAPFF
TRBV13,CASSLDGRRGKLFF
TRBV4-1,CASSPKNPGYEQYF
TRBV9,CASSVAKGGTSYNEQFF
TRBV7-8,CASSLAGWRETQYF
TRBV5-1,CASSLYGRGRTDTQYF
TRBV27,CASSFLLGGQGDIQYF
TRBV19,CASSISATPTDTQYF
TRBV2,CAIVWQGDDYGYTF
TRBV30,CAWSGYQETQYF
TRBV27,CASTSRVAGGPNEQFF
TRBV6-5,CASSGGNTEAFF
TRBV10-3,CAINGALAGVEGGKTQYF
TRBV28,CASSLGIGSGVYNEQFF
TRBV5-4,CASSLSGEVPHEQYF
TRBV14,CASSQRKAFF
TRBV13,CASSFPSVSYEQYF
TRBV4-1,CASSQAGSYEQYF
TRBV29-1,CAGRSNYGYTF
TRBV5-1,CASSLSSYEQYF
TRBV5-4,CASSLSVTGADEQYF
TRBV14,CASSQGIYEQFF
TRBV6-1,CASSDRHGTYEQYF
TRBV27,CASSLSAGYTEAFF
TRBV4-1,CASSQDKTGGNYEQYF
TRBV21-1,CASSKVKQPQHF
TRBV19,CASSTGSNQPQHF
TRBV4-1,CASSLQMGTGSYNEQFF
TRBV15,CATTRDREGVQPQHF
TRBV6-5,CASSYSRFTYYGYTF
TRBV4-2,CASSPLRISSYEQYF
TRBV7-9,CASSPSRTEDTQYF
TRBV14,CASSQGGELGSYNEQFF
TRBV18,CASSPLDSRAGELFF
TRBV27,CASSPSGTSGNYNEQFF
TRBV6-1,CASSELKPIYGYTF
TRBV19,CASSMPGMGPDQPQHF
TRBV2,CASSVQLYPGVDDNEQFF
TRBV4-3,CASSQDSEETQYF
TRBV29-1,CSVRLAEKYYEQYF
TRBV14,CASSQGSTRTSGLLEQYF
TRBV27,CASSLRTAYNEQFF
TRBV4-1,CASSQDRTGVLTGELFF
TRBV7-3,CASSFDGGPGEQFF
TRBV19,CASSRQGTENTEAFF
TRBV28,CASRVENQPQHF
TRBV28,CASRGSSYNSPLHF
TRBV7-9,CASSFLQGRDTEAFF
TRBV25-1,CASSESGAVLQYF
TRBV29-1,CSGRDRVDTGELFF
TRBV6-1,CASSVRGMNTEAFF
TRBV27,CASSLGQSYEQYF
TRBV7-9,CASSPAQGNGYTF
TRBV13,CASSLGVGWVHEQYF
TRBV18,CASSPPDRGTSTEQFF